Below, one T cell receptor beta chain is given with its context. With a J-beta primer mix and a sample-barcoded 5' primer, a second PCR ran about 6 to 11 cycles. TCRdb re-called the 5' RACE reads through MiXCR, storing one row per CDR3 protein. The sample has under 800,000 distinct CDR3 sequences, about 21% seen once. The source of the sample is a study of blood T cells in healthy people across ages. The ends lost 2 bases at V and 4 bases at J; junction bases unmatched: 4. The V gene's germline CDR1 is DFQATT and CDR2 SNEGSKA (reference sequence). The CDR3 is made up of 13 amino acids. The receptor's source is a man between 65 and 85 years old in good health. Sequencing was done on a sample of blood. This chain links TRBV20-1 with TRBJ2-7, with 8 bases matching TRBD2. CDR3 protein: CSARRIAGYEQYF. CDR3 bases: TGCAGTGCTAGACGAATAGCGGGGTACGAGCAGTACTTC.